Below are 25 T cell receptor beta chains sequenced from a single sample in a study of T cells in Graves' hyperthyroidism and ophthalmopathy. Amplified regions were TCR beta CDR3 sequences from RNA transcripts. When the TCR CDR3 underwent first-round RT-PCR, the HTBI primer set was used. In TCRdb, the multiplex PCR reads were re-called with MiXCR into one record per CDR3 protein. The sample lists hundreds of thousands of distinct CDR3 sequences, about 14% seen once, with 13% in the top ten. Specimen: blood. These TCRs come from a man aged 18-30 years with Graves' ophthalmopathy.

The genes are TRBV10-1 and TRBJ1-2, with 7 bases matching TRBD1. Trimming at V came to 0 bases and at J to 4 bases, leaving 2 bases not matched to a gene. The CDR3 has 14 residues. The germline gives CDR1 WNHNN, CDR2 SYGVQD (reference sequence). As DNA, the CDR3 is TGCGCCAGCAGTGAGTCAGGGACAGCCTATGGCTACACCTTC. The encoded protein is CASSESGTAYGYTF.

This clonotype was seen more than once but under ten times. The chain employs TRBV6-1 and TRBJ2-5, with 11 positions matching TRBD2. This CDR3 is 16 amino acids long. Per germline, CDR1 MNHNS and CDR2 SASEGT. V lost 0 bases and J lost 4; bases outside the gene matches: 4. For the CDR3, the DNA is TGTGCCAGCAGTGAAGCGGGACTAGCGGTGGGAGAGACCCAGTACTTC. It encodes CASSEAGLAVGETQYF.

This clonotype appeared a few times. The J gene is TRBJ2-7, the V gene TRBV20-1; TRBD1 matches at 9 bases. The V segment lost 0 bases and the J segment 9 bases; nucleotides outside the gene matches: 12. The CDR3 totals 15 residues. Germline loops: CDR1 DFQATT, CDR2 SNEGSKA (reference sequence). The CDR3 region has the DNA TGCAGTGCTAGAGATCCCGGGACAGGGTTGGATCGGCAGTACTTC. Translation: CSARDPGTGLDRQYF.

This clonotype occurred many times. The CDR3 DNA is TGTGCCAGCAGAAGGACTAGTGTGACTAGCACAGATACGCAGTATTTT. This gives the protein CASRRTSVTSTDTQYF. This chain uses TRBV7-8 with TRBJ2-3, with 7 bases aligning to TRBD2. CDR3 length equals 16 residues. The V gene's germline CDR1 is SGHVS and CDR2 FQNEAQ. V trimming: 6 bases; J trimming: 0 bases; junction bases outside the gene matches: 9.

Ten or more counts support this clonotype. This chain links TRBV12-3 or TRBV12-4 with TRBJ1-5; 7 bases map to TRBD1. The junction had 5 bases not matched to a gene; V was cut back by 5 bases and J by 1 base. This CDR3 is 15 amino acids long. The CDR3 DNA reads as TGTGCCAGCAGTATTACAGGGGTGAGCAATCAGCCCCAGCATTTT. It is translated as CASSITGVSNQPQHF.

This sequence joins TRBV27 and TRBJ2-3; perhaps TRBD2 as D (5 bases). V gave up 6 bases and J gave up 0 bases, with 13 bases separating them. The germline V gene encodes CDR1 MNHEY and CDR2 SMNVEV (reference sequence). CDR3 size: 15 residues. CDR3 in DNA: TGTGCCAGCAGGAAAAGCGGCCCTAGCACAGATACGCAGTATTTT. This translates into CASRKSGPSTDTQYF.

This clonotype was picked up many times. This chain uses TRBV3-1 with TRBJ1-1, with no clear D. V lost 3 bases, J lost 1 base, and 6 bases lay in between. The CDR3 is 13 residues long. Germline-derived CDR1 and CDR2 are LGHDT and YNNKEL (reference sequence). The DNA of the CDR3 is TGTGCCAGCAGCCAGGGAACGAACACTGAAGCTTTCTTT. Translation gives CASSQGTNTEAFF.

The sample holds many counts of this clonotype. V gene TRBV28 combines with J gene TRBJ2-3; D ambiguous. The length of the CDR3 is 15 residues. V lost 0 bases to trimming and J lost 0 bases, with 7 bases between them. Germline-derived CDR1 and CDR2 are MDHEN and SYDVKM. CDR3 nucleotides: TGTGCCAGCAGTTTATGGCCAGCAAGCACAGATACGCAGTATTTT. As protein: CASSLWPASTDTQYF. Filled out from reference TRBV28 and TRBJ2-3, the complete variable domain reads DVKVTQSSRYLVKRTGEKVFLECVQDMDHENMFWYRQDPGLGLRLIYFSYDVKMKEKGDIPEGYSVSREKKERFSLILESASTNQTSMYLCASSLWPASTDTQYFGPGTRLTVL.

In regard to this clonotype: This may be a read error, as it is one base from a much larger clone. V usage is TRBV6-1 and J usage is TRBJ2-5; D is possibly TRBD2 (6 bases). The CDR3 loop spans 13 amino acids. Looked up from germline, CDR1 is MNHNS and CDR2 is SASEGT. In DNA, the CDR3 is TGTGCCGGCAGAACCGGGACTCAAGAGACCCAGTACTTC. This translates into CAGRTGTQETQYF.

Worth noting for this clonotype: This sequence may be a read error, since a much larger clone differs from it by one base. The chain links TRBV6-4 to TRBJ2-1; 8 positions agree with TRBD2. The DNA end is more similar to TRBJ2-7, so the J call may be wrong. Germline V gene data show CDR1 as MRHNA and CDR2 as SNTAGT. The CDR3 runs to 13 residues. The CDR3 sequence is CASSREGHNEQYF. CDR3 in DNA: TGTGCCAGCAGTCGGGAGGGCCACAATGAGCAGTACTTC.

This clonotype was picked up a small number of times. The chain recombines TRBV7-9 with TRBJ2-1; D possibly corresponds to TRBD1 (6 bases). V was pared by 1 base and J by 7 bases, with 14 bases between. Germline CDR1 is SEHNR and CDR2 is FQNEAQ (reference sequence). The CDR3 has 15 residues. For the CDR3, the DNA is TGTGCCAGCAGCTTAGGTGGGGGCGGTTGGAATGAGCAGTTCTTC. It specifies CASSLGGGGWNEQFF. The full variable domain, in which reference TRBV7-9 and TRBJ2-1 provide the parts outside the CDR3, is DTGVSQNPRHKITKRGQNVTFRCDPISEHNRLYWYRQTLGQGPEFLTYFQNEAQLEKSRLLSDRFSAERPKGSFSTLEIQRTEQGDSAMYLCASSLGGGGWNEQFFGPGTRLTVL.

The rearrangement links TRBV7-9 to TRBJ1-2; D perhaps matches TRBD1 (6 bases). V was shortened by 1 base and J by 4 bases, with 10 bases between the two germline ends. Germline values: CDR1 SEHNR, CDR2 FQNEAQ (reference sequence). CDR3 length: 14 amino acids. As DNA, the CDR3 is TGTGCCAGCAGCTTAGAAGGGGGGCGCTATGGCTACACCTTC. This encodes CASSLEGGRYGYTF.

This clonotype showed up many times. The CDR3 DNA reads as TGTGCCAGCAGCCCCCCGGGGCAGGGATGGATCAATGAGCAGTTCTTC. It specifies CASSPPGQGWINEQFF. J is TRBJ2-1 and V is TRBV5-4, with D possibly being TRBD1 or TRBD2 (5 bases each). CDR1 SGHNT and CDR2 YYREEE come from the germline V gene (reference sequence). CDR3 length: 16 residues. V shed 4 bases and J shed 6 bases, with 20 bases lying between them.

On this clonotype itself: A much larger clone differs from this one at a single base, so this may be a read error. The chain has TRBV6-4 and TRBJ2-1; D gene ambiguous. Germline V gene sequence: CDR1 MRHNA, CDR2 SNTAGT. This CDR3 contains 13 residues. V shed 4 bases and J shed 5 bases, with 9 bases lying between them. CDR3: CASSGPENNEQFF. CDR3 coding DNA: TGTGCCAGCAGTGGCCCCGAGAACAATGAGCAGTTCTTC.

This clonotype has ten or more counts. The rearrangement uses TRBV3-1 and TRBJ2-1; D not resolved. This CDR3 comprises 15 residues. With 2 bases removed from V and 6 bases from J, the gap between germline ends came to 14 bases. Germline V gives CDR1 LGHDT, CDR2 YNNKEL (reference sequence). The CDR3 sequence: CASSQTLSPANEQFF. The CDR3 DNA follows: TGTGCCAGCAGCCAAACTCTATCCCCTGCCAATGAGCAGTTCTTC.

The gene calls are TRBV2 and TRBJ2-1, with TRBD2 identical over 8 bases. V gave up 7 bases and J gave up 4 bases; unmatched junction bases: 9. The CDR3 is 15 residues long. CDR1 is SNHLY and CDR2 is FYNNEI in the germline V gene. The CDR3 loop reads CASTFRVAGYNEQFF. In nucleotides, the CDR3 is TGTGCCAGCACCTTCAGGGTAGCGGGGTACAATGAGCAGTTCTTC.

This clonotype was seen at least ten times. V usage is TRBV19 and J usage is TRBJ2-7, with 11 bases fitting TRBD1. V was pared by 7 bases and J by 3 bases, with 11 bases of the junction left unmatched. This CDR3 comprises 16 residues. The germline CDR1 and CDR2 sequences are LNHDA and SQIVND (reference sequence). The CDR3, as DNA: TGTGCCAGTACTTCCGCCGGGACAGGGGGTGTCTACGAGCAGTACTTC. As protein: CASTSAGTGGVYEQYF.

Concerning this clonotype: Given a much more abundant clone one base away, this may be a read error. V usage is TRBV11-1 and J usage is TRBJ2-7; weak D call: TRBD2 (6 bases). The CDR3 covers 15 residues. Germline V CDR1 and CDR2: SGHAT, FQDESV (reference sequence). The V and J ends lost 5 bases and 3 bases respectively, with 17 bases between them. For the CDR3, the DNA is TGTGCCAGCAGCGTAGAGCCGGGAGTAAGCTACGAGCAGTACTTC. It is translated as CASSVEPGVSYEQYF.

This clonotype has only a few counts. CDR3 amino acids: CASSHGAGLETQYF. CDR3 DNA sequence: TGTGCCAGCAGCCACGGAGCGGGGCTAGAGACCCAGTACTTC. This chain links TRBV3-1 with TRBJ2-5; TRBD2 agrees at 7 bases. CDR3 length: 14 amino acids. Germline V gene sequence: CDR1 LGHDT, CDR2 YNNKEL (reference sequence). Germline trimming cut 3 bases from V and 4 bases from J; bases unmatched to any gene: 5.

This clonotype was counted ten times or more. This chain connects TRBV20-1 to TRBJ2-4; D is unresolved. The V gene lost 1 base and the J gene lost 6 bases, with 13 bases spanning the gap. The CDR3 length is 14 residues. Germline CDR1 is DFQATT and CDR2 is SNEGSKA (reference sequence). CDR3 sequence: CSARGLESVNIQYF. CDR3 nucleotides: TGCAGTGCTAGAGGGCTAGAGAGCGTAAACATTCAGTACTTC.

This clonotype occurred a few times. The CDR3 region is CASSWTSGGATRGSQYF. The DNA of the CDR3 is TGTGCCAGCAGCTGGACTAGCGGGGGGGCGACACGGGGGTCGCAGTACTTC. The chain has TRBV7-2 and TRBJ2-7; 15 bases align to TRBD2. V was clipped by 4 bases and J by 9 bases; unmatched bases: 13. CDR1 SGHTA and CDR2 FQGNSA come from the germline V gene. The CDR3 sequence is 17 residues long.

The table lists this clonotype with many counts. The rearrangement joins TRBV18 to TRBJ1-3; 7 nucleotides align to TRBD1. Germline-derived CDR1 and CDR2 are KGHSH and LQKENI. Trimming at V came to 6 bases and at J to 0 bases, leaving 5 bases not matched to a gene. The CDR3 extends over 15 amino acids. The CDR3 DNA reads as TGTGCCAGCTCGCGAGGGACAGACTCTGGAAACACCATATATTTT. This sequence encodes CASSRGTDSGNTIYF.

This clonotype was detected many times. J is TRBJ1-3 and V is TRBV2; D is unclear. The germline CDR1 and CDR2 sequences are SNHLY and FYNNEI. This CDR3 comprises 13 residues. V lost 8 bases and J lost 3, with 11 bases in between. The CDR3 loop reads CASGPLGGNTIYF. The DNA for the CDR3 is TGTGCCAGCGGCCCTTTAGGTGGAAACACCATATATTTT.

This clonotype was picked up a small number of times. The chain's CDR3 is CASSQDQGLSGHF. The CDR3 nucleotides are TGTGCCAGCAGCCAAGACCAAGGGCTTTCGGGTCACTTT. The rearrangement joins TRBV4-2 to TRBJ1-6; D unclear. Germline V gene lookup returns CDR1 LGHNA and CDR2 YNFKEQ. The germline V and J ends were trimmed by 0 bases and 19 bases, with 16 bases remaining between them. This CDR3 is 13 amino acids long.

In this sample, this clonotype turned up many times. The V call is TRBV12-3 or TRBV12-4, the J call TRBJ2-2; a possible D gene is TRBD1 (5 bases). This CDR3 region has 14 residues. Trimming stripped 6 bases from V and 2 bases from J, with 10 bases between. In DNA form, the CDR3 reads TGTGCCAGCAGACCGGACACTAACACCGGGGAGCTGTTTTTT. Translating it yields CASRPDTNTGELFF.